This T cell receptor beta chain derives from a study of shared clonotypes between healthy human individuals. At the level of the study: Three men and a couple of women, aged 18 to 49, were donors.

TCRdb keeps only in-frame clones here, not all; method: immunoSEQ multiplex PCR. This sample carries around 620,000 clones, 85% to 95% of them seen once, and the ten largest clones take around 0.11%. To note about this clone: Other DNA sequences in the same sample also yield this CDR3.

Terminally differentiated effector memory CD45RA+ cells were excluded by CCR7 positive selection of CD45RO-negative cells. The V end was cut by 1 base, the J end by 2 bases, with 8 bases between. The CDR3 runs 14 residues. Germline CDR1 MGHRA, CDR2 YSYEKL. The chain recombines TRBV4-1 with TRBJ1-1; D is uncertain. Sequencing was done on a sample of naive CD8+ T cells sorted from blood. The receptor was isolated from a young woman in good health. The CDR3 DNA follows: TGCGCCAGCAGCCAAGTGGTAGGAAACACTGAAGCTTTCTTT. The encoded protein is CASSQVVGNTEAFF.